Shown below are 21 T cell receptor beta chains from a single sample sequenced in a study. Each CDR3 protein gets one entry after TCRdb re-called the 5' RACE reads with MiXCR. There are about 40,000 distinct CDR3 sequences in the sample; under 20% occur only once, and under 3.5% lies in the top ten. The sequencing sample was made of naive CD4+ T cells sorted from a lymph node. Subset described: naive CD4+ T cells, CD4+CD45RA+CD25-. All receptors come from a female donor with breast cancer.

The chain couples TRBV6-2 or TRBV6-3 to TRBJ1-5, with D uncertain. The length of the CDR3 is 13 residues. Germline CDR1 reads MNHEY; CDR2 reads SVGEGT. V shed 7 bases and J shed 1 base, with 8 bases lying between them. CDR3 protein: CASNEGSNQPQHF. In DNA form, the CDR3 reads TGTGCCAGCAATGAGGGAAGCAATCAGCCCCAGCATTTT.

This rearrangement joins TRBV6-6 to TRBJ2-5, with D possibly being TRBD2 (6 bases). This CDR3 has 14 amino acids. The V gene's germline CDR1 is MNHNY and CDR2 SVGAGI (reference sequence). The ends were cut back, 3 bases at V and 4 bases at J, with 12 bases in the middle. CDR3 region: CASSYGGRGETQYF. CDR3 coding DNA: TGTGCCAGCAGTTATGGAGGGCGGGGAGAGACCCAGTACTTC.

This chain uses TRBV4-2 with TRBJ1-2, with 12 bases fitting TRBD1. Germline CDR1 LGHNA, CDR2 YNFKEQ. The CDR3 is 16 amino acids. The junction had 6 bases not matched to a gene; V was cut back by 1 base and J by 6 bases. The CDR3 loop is CASSQGRDRGHHGYTF. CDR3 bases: TGTGCCAGCAGCCAAGGCCGGGACAGGGGGCATCATGGCTACACCTTC.

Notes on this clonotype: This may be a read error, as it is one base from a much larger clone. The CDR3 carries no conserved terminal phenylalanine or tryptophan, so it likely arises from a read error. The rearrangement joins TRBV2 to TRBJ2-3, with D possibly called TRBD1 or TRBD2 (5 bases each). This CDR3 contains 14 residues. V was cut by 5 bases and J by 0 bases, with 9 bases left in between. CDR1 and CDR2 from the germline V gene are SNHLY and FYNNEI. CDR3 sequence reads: CASSTGRSTDTQYL. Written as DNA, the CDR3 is TGTGCCAGCAGTACGGGACGGAGCACAGATACGCAGTATCTT.

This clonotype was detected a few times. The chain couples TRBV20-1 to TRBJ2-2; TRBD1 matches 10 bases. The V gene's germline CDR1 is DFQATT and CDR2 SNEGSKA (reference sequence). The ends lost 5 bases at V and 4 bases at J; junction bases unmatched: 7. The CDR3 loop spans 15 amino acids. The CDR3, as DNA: TGCAGTGCTCCGAGACAGGGGGCGAGCACCGGGGAGCTGTTTTTT. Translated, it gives CSAPRQGASTGELFF.

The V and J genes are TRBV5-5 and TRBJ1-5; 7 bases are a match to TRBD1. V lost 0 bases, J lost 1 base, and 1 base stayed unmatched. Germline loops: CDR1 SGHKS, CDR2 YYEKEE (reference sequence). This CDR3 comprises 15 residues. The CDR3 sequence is CASSLARGSNQPQHF. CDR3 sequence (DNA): TGTGCCAGCAGCTTGGCCAGGGGGAGCAATCAGCCCCAGCATTTT.

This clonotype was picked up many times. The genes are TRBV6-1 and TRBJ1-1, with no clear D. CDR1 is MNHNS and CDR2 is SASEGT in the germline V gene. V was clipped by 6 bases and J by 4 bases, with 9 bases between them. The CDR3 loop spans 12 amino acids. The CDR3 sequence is CASSERITEAFF. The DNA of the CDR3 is TGTGCCAGCAGCGAACGGATCACTGAAGCTTTCTTT.

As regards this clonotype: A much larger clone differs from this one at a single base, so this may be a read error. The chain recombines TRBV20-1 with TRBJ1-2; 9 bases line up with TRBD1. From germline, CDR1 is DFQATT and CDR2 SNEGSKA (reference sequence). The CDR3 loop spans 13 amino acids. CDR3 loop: CGARTGQGWGYTF. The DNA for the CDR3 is TGCGGTGCTAGAACGGGACAGGGATGGGGCTACACCTTC.

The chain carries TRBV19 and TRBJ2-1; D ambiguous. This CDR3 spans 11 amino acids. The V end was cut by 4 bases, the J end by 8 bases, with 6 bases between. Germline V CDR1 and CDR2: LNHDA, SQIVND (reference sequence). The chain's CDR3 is CASSTWDEQFF. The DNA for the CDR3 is TGTGCCAGTAGTACCTGGGATGAGCAGTTCTTC.

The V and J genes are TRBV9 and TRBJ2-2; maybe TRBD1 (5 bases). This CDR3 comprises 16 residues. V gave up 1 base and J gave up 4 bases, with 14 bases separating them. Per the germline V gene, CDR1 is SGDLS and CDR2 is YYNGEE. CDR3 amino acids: CASSVRRGSGTGELFF. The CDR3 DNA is TGTGCCAGCAGCGTAAGAAGGGGATCGGGCACCGGGGAGCTGTTTTTT.

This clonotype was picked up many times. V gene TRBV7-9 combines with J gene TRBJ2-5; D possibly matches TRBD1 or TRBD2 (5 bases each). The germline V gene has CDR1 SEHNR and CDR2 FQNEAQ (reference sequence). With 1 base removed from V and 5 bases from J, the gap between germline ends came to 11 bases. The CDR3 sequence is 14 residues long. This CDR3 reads CASSLVGAGETQYF. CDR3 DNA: TGTGCCAGCAGCTTAGTAGGGGCGGGCGAGACCCAGTACTTC. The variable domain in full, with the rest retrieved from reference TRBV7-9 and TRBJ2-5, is DTGVSQNPRHKITKRGQNVTFRCDPISEHNRLYWYRQTLGQGPEFLTYFQNEAQLEKSRLLSDRFSAERPKGSFSTLEIQRTEQGDSAMYLCASSLVGAGETQYFGPGTRLLVL.

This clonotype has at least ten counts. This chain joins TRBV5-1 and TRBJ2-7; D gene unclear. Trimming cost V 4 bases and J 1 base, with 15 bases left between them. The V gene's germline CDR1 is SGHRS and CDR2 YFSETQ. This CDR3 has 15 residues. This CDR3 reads CASSPGPDGSYEQYF. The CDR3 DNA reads TGCGCCAGCAGCCCCGGACCCGACGGATCCTACGAGCAGTACTTC.

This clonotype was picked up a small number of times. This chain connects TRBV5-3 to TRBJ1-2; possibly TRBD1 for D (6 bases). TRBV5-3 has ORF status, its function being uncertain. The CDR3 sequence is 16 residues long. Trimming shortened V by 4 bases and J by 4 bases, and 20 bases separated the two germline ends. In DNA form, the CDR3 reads TGTGCCAGAAGCCTGGAATGGACAGTTCCTAGCTATGGCTACACCTTC. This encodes CARSLEWTVPSYGYTF.

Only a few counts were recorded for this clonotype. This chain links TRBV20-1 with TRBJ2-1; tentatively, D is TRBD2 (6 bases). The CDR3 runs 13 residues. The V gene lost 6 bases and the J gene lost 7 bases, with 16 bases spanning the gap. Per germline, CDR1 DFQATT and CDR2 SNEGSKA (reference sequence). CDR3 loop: CSAIKGTSNEQFF. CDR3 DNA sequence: TGCAGTGCCATTAAAGGGACTTCAAATGAGCAGTTCTTC.

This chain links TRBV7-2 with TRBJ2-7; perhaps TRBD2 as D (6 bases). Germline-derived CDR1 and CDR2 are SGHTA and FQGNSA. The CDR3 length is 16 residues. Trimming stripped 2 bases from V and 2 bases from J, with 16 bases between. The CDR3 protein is CASSLTEWAGTYEQYF. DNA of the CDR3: TGTGCCAGCAGCTTAACCGAGTGGGCGGGGACCTACGAGCAGTACTTC.

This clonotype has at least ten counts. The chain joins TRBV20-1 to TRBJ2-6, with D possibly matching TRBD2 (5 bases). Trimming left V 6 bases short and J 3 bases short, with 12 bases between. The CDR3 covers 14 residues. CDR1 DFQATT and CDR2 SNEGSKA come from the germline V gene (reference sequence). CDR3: CSAQRSNGANVLTF. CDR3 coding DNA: TGCAGTGCCCAGCGGAGTAATGGGGCCAACGTCCTGACTTTC.

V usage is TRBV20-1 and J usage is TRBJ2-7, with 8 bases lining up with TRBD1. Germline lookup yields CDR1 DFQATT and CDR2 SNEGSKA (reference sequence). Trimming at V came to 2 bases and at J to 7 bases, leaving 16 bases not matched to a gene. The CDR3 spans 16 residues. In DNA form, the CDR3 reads TGCAGTGCTAGACAGAAGGAACAGGGGGTGTTAGGAGAGCAGTACTTC. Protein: CSARQKEQGVLGEQYF.

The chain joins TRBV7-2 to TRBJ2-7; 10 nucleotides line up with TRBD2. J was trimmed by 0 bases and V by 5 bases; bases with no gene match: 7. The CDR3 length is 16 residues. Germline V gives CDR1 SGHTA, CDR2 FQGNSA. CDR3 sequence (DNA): TGTGCCAGCAGCCAACGGACTAGCGGCCTCTCCTACGAGCAGTACTTC. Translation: CASSQRTSGLSYEQYF.

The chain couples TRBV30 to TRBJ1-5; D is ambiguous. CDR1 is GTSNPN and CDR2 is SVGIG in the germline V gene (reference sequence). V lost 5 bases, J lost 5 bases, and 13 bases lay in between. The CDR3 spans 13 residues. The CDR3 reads CAWAAAEDQPQHF. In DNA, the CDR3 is TGTGCCTGGGCGGCAGCGGAGGATCAGCCCCAGCATTTT.

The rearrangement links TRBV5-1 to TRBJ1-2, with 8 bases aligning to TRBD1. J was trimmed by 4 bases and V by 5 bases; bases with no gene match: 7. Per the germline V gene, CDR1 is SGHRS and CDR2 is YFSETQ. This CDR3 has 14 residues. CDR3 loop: CASSPGTGRYGYTF. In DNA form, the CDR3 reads TGCGCCAGCAGTCCCGGGACAGGCCGCTATGGCTACACCTTC.

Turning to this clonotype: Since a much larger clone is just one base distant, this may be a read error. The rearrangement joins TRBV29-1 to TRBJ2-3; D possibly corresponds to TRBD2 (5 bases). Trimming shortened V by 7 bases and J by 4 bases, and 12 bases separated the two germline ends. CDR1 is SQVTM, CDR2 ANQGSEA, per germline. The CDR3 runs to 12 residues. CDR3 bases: TGCAGCGGCGAATCTAGCTCAGATACGCAGTATTTT. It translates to CSGESSSDTQYF.